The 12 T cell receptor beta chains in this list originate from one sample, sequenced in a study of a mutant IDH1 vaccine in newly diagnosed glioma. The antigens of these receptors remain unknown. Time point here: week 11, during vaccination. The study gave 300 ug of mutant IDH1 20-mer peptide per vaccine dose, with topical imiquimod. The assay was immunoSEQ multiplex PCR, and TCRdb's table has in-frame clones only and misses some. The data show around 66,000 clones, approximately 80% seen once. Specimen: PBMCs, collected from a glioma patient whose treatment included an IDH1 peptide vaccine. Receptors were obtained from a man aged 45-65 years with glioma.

For the CDR3, the DNA is TGCGCCAGCAGCTTCGGGGGGGGCGAGGTAGTACGCGAAAAACTGTTTTTT. This codes for CASSFGGGEVVREKLFF. This sequence joins TRBV5-1 and TRBJ1-4, with D possibly matching TRBD1 (6 bases). This CDR3 has 17 residues. Germline V CDR1 and CDR2: SGHRS, YFSETQ. Trimming left V 2 bases short and J 8 bases short, with 22 bases between.

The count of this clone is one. The CDR3 is CASSRYGYTF. The CDR3 DNA is TGTGCCAGTAGCCGTTATGGCTACACCTTC. The chain uses TRBV19 and TRBJ1-2; D is ambiguous. The CDR3 covers 10 residues. Deletions cut 6 bases from V and 5 bases from J, with 4 bases between. CDR1 and CDR2 (germline): LNHDA, SQIVND (reference sequence).

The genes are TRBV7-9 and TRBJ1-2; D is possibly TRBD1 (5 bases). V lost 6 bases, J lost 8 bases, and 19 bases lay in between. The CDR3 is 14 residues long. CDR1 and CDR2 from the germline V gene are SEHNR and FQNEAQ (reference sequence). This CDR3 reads CASRPTGPAEGYTF. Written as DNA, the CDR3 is TGTGCCAGCAGGCCTACAGGACCGGCAGAGGGCTACACCTTC.

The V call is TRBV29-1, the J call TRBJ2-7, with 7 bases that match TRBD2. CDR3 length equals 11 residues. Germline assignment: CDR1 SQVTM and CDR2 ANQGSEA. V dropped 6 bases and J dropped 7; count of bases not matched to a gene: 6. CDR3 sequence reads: CSVGGTNEQYF. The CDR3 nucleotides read TGCAGCGTGGGGGGGACTAATGAGCAGTACTTC.

The chain's CDR3 is CASSGRARGEKLFF. In DNA form, the CDR3 reads TGTGCCAGCAGTGGGAGGGCCAGGGGTGAAAAACTGTTTTTT. The V gene is TRBV6-1, the J gene TRBJ1-4, with a tentative D call TRBD1 (6 bases). The germline CDR1 and CDR2 sequences are MNHNS and SASEGT. The CDR3 has 14 amino acids. The V and J ends lost 4 bases and 7 bases respectively, with 13 bases between them.

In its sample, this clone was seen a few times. The chain's CDR3 is CASKGTGGDTQYF. The DNA for the CDR3 is TGTGCCAGCAAAGGGACAGGGGGAGATACGCAGTATTTT. V and J are TRBV6-5 and TRBJ2-3; 11 positions match TRBD1. The CDR3 spans 13 residues. Losses at the gene ends were 7 bases for V and 5 bases for J; bases not matched to a gene: 2. Germline lookup yields CDR1 MNHEY and CDR2 SVGAGI.

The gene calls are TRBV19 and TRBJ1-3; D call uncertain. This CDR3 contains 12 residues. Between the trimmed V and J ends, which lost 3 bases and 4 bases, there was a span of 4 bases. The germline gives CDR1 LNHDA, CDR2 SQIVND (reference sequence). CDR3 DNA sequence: TGTGCCAGTAGTATCCGGGGAAACACCATATATTTT. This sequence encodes CASSIRGNTIYF.

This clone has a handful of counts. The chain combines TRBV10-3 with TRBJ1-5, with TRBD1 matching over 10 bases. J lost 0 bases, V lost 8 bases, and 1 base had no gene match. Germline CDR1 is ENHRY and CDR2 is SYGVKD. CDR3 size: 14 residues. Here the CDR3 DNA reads TGTGCCATCGGGACAGGGGATAGCAATCAGCCCCAGCATTTT. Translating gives CAIGTGDSNQPQHF.

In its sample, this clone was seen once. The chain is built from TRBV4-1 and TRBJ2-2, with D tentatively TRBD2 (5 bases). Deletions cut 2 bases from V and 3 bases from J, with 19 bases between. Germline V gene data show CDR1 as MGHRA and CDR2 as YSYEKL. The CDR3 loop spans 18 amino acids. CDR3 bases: TGCGCCAGCAGCCAATTCTTAGAGGGAAACATATACACCGGGGAGCTGTTTTTT. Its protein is CASSQFLEGNIYTGELFF.

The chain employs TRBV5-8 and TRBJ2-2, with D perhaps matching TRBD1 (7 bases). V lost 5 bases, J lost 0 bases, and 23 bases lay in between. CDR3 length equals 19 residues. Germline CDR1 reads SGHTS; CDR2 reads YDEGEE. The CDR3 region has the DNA TGTGCCAGCAGATCAGTCAGGGGGGCACGATCTGCGAACACCGGGGAGCTGTTTTTT. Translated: CASRSVRGARSANTGELFF.

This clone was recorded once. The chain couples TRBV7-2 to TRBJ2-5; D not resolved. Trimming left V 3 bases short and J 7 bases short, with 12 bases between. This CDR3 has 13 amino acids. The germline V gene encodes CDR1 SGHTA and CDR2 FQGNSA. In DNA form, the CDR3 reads TGTGCCAGCAGCTTCACACACCCTGGGACCCAGTACTTC. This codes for CASSFTHPGTQYF.

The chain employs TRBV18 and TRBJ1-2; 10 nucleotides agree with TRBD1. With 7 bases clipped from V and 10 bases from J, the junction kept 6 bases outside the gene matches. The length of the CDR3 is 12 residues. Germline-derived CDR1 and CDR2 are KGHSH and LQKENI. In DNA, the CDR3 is TGTGCCAGCTACCCGGGACAGGGGTTCTACACCTTC. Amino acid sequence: CASYPGQGFYTF.